This entry lists 21 T cell receptor beta chains sequenced from one sample in a study of post-analysis software for immune sequencing data. Their specific antigens are unknown. Points from the study as a whole: In patients, TRBV5-6, TRBV5-1 and TRBV20-1 belonged to roughly 5 TRBV segments found more frequently than in controls.

Unique-molecular-identifier-tagged TCR beta cDNA libraries were used. In TCRdb, the PCR reads were re-called with MiXCR into one record per CDR3 protein. The sample includes over 700,000 distinct CDR3 sequences, approximately 30% seen only once; the top ten take around 0.56%. The sequencing sample was made of blood. These receptors originate from a girl between 10 and 17 years old with multiple sclerosis.

This clonotype was counted a few times. CDR3 region: CASSSYRTTARTYGYTF. The CDR3 region has the DNA TGTGCCAGCAGCTCCTACCGGACGACGGCAAGAACCTATGGCTACACCTTC. The chain has TRBV7-8 and TRBJ1-2; D is unclear. V was shortened by 4 bases and J by 4 bases, with 22 bases between the two germline ends. Per the germline V gene, CDR1 is SGHVS and CDR2 is FQNEAQ. This CDR3 region has 17 residues.

The chain combines TRBV18 with TRBJ2-6, with no clear D. This CDR3 has 15 amino acids. V lost 4 bases, J lost 0 bases, and 7 bases lay in between. Per the germline V gene, CDR1 is KGHSH and CDR2 is LQKENI. The CDR3 loop reads CASSHTDSGANVLTF. CDR3 DNA: TGTGCCAGCTCACACACCGACTCTGGGGCCAACGTCCTGACTTTC. Full variable domain (rest looked up from reference TRBV18 and TRBJ2-6): NAGVMQNPRHLVRRRGQEARLRCSPMKGHSHVYWYRQLPEEGLKFMVYLQKENIIDESGMPKERFSAEFPKEGPSILRIQQVVRGDSAAYFCASSHTDSGANVLTFGAGSRLTVL.

The V call is TRBV7-2, the J call TRBJ1-1; D is perhaps TRBD1 (6 bases). The CDR3 extends over 16 amino acids. Trimming shortened V by 5 bases and J by 5 bases, and 21 bases separated the two germline ends. From germline, CDR1 is SGHTA and CDR2 FQGNSA. CDR3 residues: CASSPQSRGPGTEAFF. The CDR3 DNA is TGTGCCAGCAGCCCACAAAGCAGGGGACCGGGGACTGAAGCTTTCTTT.

The chain links TRBV14 to TRBJ1-2; TRBD1 is a possible D gene (6 bases). The germline gives CDR1 SGHDN, CDR2 FVKESK. The CDR3 covers 13 residues. The germline V and J ends were trimmed by 10 bases and 6 bases, with 18 bases remaining between them. The CDR3 reads CATRQRQEDGYTF. The DNA of the CDR3 is TGTGCCACCCGCCAGAGACAGGAGGATGGCTACACCTTC.

This clonotype was observed a handful of times. The chain joins TRBV2 to TRBJ2-5; 11 bases fit TRBD2. V was pared by 3 bases and J by 5 bases, with 8 bases of the junction left unmatched. This CDR3 spans 16 amino acids. Germline CDR1 reads SNHLY; CDR2 reads FYNNEI. CDR3 in DNA: TGTGCCAGCAGTGAGACGGTAGCGGGAGGGCCGGAGACCCAGTACTTC. Its protein product is CASSETVAGGPETQYF.

This clonotype has more than one count but fewer than ten. The chain recombines TRBV6-2 or TRBV6-3 with TRBJ2-3; TRBD2 matches 9 bases. The junction had 4 bases not matched to a gene; V was cut back by 8 bases and J by 1 base. The CDR3 loop spans 14 amino acids. Germline V gene sequence: CDR1 MNHEY, CDR2 SVGEGT. DNA of the CDR3: TGTGCCAGCCGTCGGACTAGCGGCACAGATACGCAGTATTTT. Translating gives CASRRTSGTDTQYF.

This chain links TRBV27 with TRBJ2-2, with TRBD2 identical over 7 bases. This CDR3 comprises 16 residues. The V and J ends lost 2 bases and 4 bases, in that order; junction bases with no gene match: 7. The germline V gene has CDR1 MNHEY and CDR2 SMNVEV (reference sequence). The CDR3 DNA follows: TGTGCCAGCAGTTTACTGGGCGGGAGCGGCACCGGGGAGCTGTTTTTT. Residues: CASSLLGGSGTGELFF.

As regards this clonotype: The junction does not match germline at one end; this may be a read error. DNA of the CDR3: TGCAGTGCTAGACTTGGGACAGGCTCCTACGAGCAGGACTTC. Protein sequence: CSARLGTGSYEQDF. This chain uses TRBV20-1 with TRBJ2-7, with 8 bases matching TRBD1. Germline V gene data show CDR1 as DFQATT and CDR2 as SNEGSKA (reference sequence). CDR3 length equals 14 residues.

This clonotype was seen a few times. The V and J genes are TRBV15 and TRBJ2-3; 8 positions agree with TRBD2. The CDR3 runs to 16 residues. Unmatched junction bases numbered 3, after V lost 0 bases and J lost 1 base. CDR1 is LNHNV, CDR2 YYDKDF, per germline (reference sequence). CDR3 sequence reads: CATSRDQLAGTDTQYF. CDR3 nucleotide sequence: TGTGCCACCAGCAGAGATCAACTAGCGGGCACAGATACGCAGTATTTT.

A note on this clonotype: The junction differs from germline at one of its ends, possibly a read error. This chain joins TRBV2 and TRBJ2-7, with D perhaps matching TRBD1 (6 bases). The CDR3 has 16 amino acids. CDR1 SNHLY and CDR2 FYNNEI come from the germline V gene. The chain's CDR3 is CVSRAGAFLQGYEQYF. DNA for the CDR3: TGTGTCAGCAGGGCCGGGGCCTTCCTTCAGGGGTACGAGCAGTACTTC.

The rearrangement joins TRBV6-4 to TRBJ1-1; the D gene is possibly TRBD1 (6 bases). V lost 6 bases, J lost 8 bases, and 16 bases lay in between. From germline, CDR1 is MRHNA and CDR2 SNTAGT. The CDR3 loop spans 13 amino acids. For the CDR3, the DNA is TGTGCCAGCAGCTCTCCGGGGGCGGCCGAAGCTTTCTTT. It is translated as CASSSPGAAEAFF.

In this sample, this clonotype turned up a few times. The V gene is TRBV18, the J gene TRBJ1-4; no reliable D call. Germline V gives CDR1 KGHSH, CDR2 LQKENI. This CDR3 spans 13 amino acids. The V gene lost 2 bases and the J gene lost 5 bases, with 6 bases spanning the gap. The chain's CDR3 is CASSPGQNEKLFF. The DNA for the CDR3 is TGTGCCAGCTCACCAGGTCAGAATGAAAAACTGTTTTTT.

The J gene is TRBJ1-1, the V gene TRBV5-5, with TRBD1 as a possible D gene (5 bases). V lost 4 bases and J lost 3, with 10 bases in between. This CDR3 has 13 amino acids. Germline V CDR1 and CDR2: SGHKS, YYEKEE (reference sequence). The CDR3 DNA is TGTGCCAGCAGCCGGACATCTCACACTGAAGCTTTCTTT. Residues: CASSRTSHTEAFF.

In this sample, this clonotype turned up once. The rearrangement joins TRBV2 to TRBJ2-4, with no clear D. The end of the DNA aligns better with TRBJ2-5, so the J call may be wrong. This CDR3 spans 13 amino acids. Germline values: CDR1 SNHLY, CDR2 FYNNEI. CDR3 protein: CASSEEGSGTQYF. The CDR3 DNA reads TGTGCCAGCAGTGAAGAGGGATCCGGGACCCAGTACTTC.

This rearrangement joins TRBV6-2 or TRBV6-3 to TRBJ1-1, with D possibly being TRBD1 (6 bases). Germline assignment: CDR1 MNHEY and CDR2 SVGEGT. Trimming removed 2 bases at V and 1 base at J, with 11 bases between. The CDR3 spans 15 residues. For the CDR3, the DNA is TGTGCCAGCAGTTACCCCCAGGGGTCGAACACTGAAGCTTTCTTT. It specifies CASSYPQGSNTEAFF.

In this sample, this clonotype turned up a few times. The chain links TRBV15 to TRBJ2-5; 9 bases fit TRBD1. The CDR3 covers 15 residues. CDR1 LNHNV and CDR2 YYDKDF come from the germline V gene (reference sequence). Trimming at V came to 4 bases and at J to 4 bases, leaving 7 bases not matched to a gene. The CDR3 DNA is TGTGCCACCAGCAACCGGGACAGGGTCGGAGAGACCCAGTACTTC. The encoded protein is CATSNRDRVGETQYF.

This chain joins TRBV6-5 and TRBJ1-6, with 9 bases lining up with TRBD1. Germline V gives CDR1 MNHEY, CDR2 SVGAGI. J lost 9 bases, V lost 6 bases, and 9 bases had no gene match. This CDR3 region has 15 residues. The CDR3 sequence is CASRRTGASSSPLHF. CDR3 bases: TGTGCCAGCAGGCGGACAGGGGCTTCTAGTTCACCCCTCCACTTT.

This chain uses TRBV3-1 with TRBJ2-1; 8 positions match TRBD2. Trimming removed 4 bases from V and 4 bases from J; junction bases left unmatched: 9. The CDR3 is 16 residues long. Germline lookup yields CDR1 LGHDT and CDR2 YNNKEL (reference sequence). CDR3 protein: CASSPKRGTFYNEQFF. The DNA for the CDR3 is TGTGCCAGCAGCCCGAAGCGGGGGACCTTTTACAATGAGCAGTTCTTC.

CDR3 region: CSARVPGRGYEQYF. In nucleotides, the CDR3 is TGCAGTGCTAGAGTCCCGGGACGGGGCTACGAGCAGTACTTC. This sequence joins TRBV20-1 and TRBJ2-7; TRBD1 or TRBD2 may be the D gene (5 bases each). The germline V gene has CDR1 DFQATT and CDR2 SNEGSKA (reference sequence). The CDR3 runs to 14 residues. V shed 1 base and J shed 3 bases, with 13 bases lying between them.

The V call is TRBV6-5, the J call TRBJ2-5; 9 nucleotides line up with TRBD2. Germline assignment: CDR1 MNHEY and CDR2 SVGAGI. The trim removed 4 bases at V and 5 bases at J, leaving 8 bases unmatched. There are 15 residues in the CDR3. This CDR3 is CASSSGQREVETQYF. In DNA form, the CDR3 reads TGTGCCAGCAGTTCGGGACAGCGGGAGGTGGAGACCCAGTACTTC.

Only a few counts were recorded for this clonotype. This sequence joins TRBV6-1 and TRBJ1-1, with D possibly being TRBD1 (5 bases). This CDR3 has 17 residues. Germline CDR1 reads MNHNS; CDR2 reads SASEGT. Trimming pared 6 bases from V and 0 bases from J, leaving 20 bases between. CDR3: CASSKTGTPYLNTEAFF. The CDR3 bases are TGTGCCAGCAGCAAAACCGGGACCCCGTATTTGAACACTGAAGCTTTCTTT.